This TCR beta chain comes out of a study of vaccination and CD4 T cells after COVID-19. Whole-study context: Samples taken post-COVID came a median 101 days after diagnosis, ranging from 35 to 161.

This clonotype appeared once. Antigen specificity is unknown. Whole-study results and caveats: In convalescent patients, a median 86.3% of post-vaccine SARS-CoV-2-reactive clones appeared only after vaccination.

CDR1 is SGHTA, CDR2 FQGTGA, per germline. The CDR3 has 16 amino acids. The ends lost 0 bases at V and 3 bases at J; junction bases unmatched: 4. TCRdb used MiXCR to reprocess the PCR reads, holding one entry per CDR3 protein. The repertoire holds around 20,000 distinct CDR3 sequences, with 50% to 70% as singletons. Positive PCR results dated from March to December 2020, before the US Alpha, Beta and Delta variants. The sample was CD4+ T cells from blood, taken before SARS-CoV-2 vaccination. This clonotype originated in a human donor who had recovered from COVID-19. The chain recombines TRBV7-3 with TRBJ2-1; 8 nucleotides agree with TRBD2. In DNA form, the CDR3 reads TGTGCCAGCAGCTTAACCTTAGCGGGGTTCTACAATGAGCAGTTCTTC. This encodes CASSLTLAGFYNEQFF.